The 30 T cell receptor beta chains reported below all come from one sample, sequenced in a study of T cells after posttransplantation cyclophosphamide. The method was immunoSEQ multiplex PCR; TCRdb's version includes in-frame clones alone and lacks a portion of them. The profile shows roughly 23,000 clones, around 90% of them singletons. Methotrexate plus calcineurin inhibitor accompanied controls' myeloablative marrow transplants; sampling was 1 year later. This sample comprised PBMCs, obtained after an allogeneic stem cell transplant with a calcineurin inhibitor and methotrexate. Source of these receptors: a female patient in her fifties who received an allogeneic stem cell transplant from an unrelated donor, was CMV-positive, and had chronic GVHD only. The graft donor may be the source of some T cells.

This chain joins TRBV29-1 and TRBJ2-3; D remains unclear. This CDR3 has 14 amino acids. V was trimmed by 5 bases and J by 2 bases, leaving 14 bases between them. Germline CDR1 reads SQVTM; CDR2 reads ANQGSEA. The CDR3 DNA is TGCAGCGTTCGAGGTGCCAGCACCACAGATACGCAGTATTTT. As protein: CSVRGASTTDTQYF.

This clone is a singleton in its sample. The chain employs TRBV28 and TRBJ2-3, with D hard to call. The CDR3 runs to 16 residues. Per the germline V gene, CDR1 is MDHEN and CDR2 is SYDVKM. V was pared by 5 bases and J by 0 bases, with 15 bases between. The CDR3 spells CASSKESPSSTDTQYF. CDR3 nucleotide sequence: TGTGCCAGCAGTAAGGAGTCTCCTTCTAGCACAGATACGCAGTATTTT. Supplemented by reference TRBV28 and TRBJ2-3, the full variable domain reads DVKVTQSSRYLVKRTGEKVFLECVQDMDHENMFWYRQDPGLGLRLIYFSYDVKMKEKGDIPEGYSVSREKKERFSLILESASTNQTSMYLCASSKESPSSTDTQYFGPGTRLTVL.

A single count supports this clone. The chain links TRBV14 to TRBJ1-5; the D is unclear. This CDR3 region has 13 residues. Between the trimmed V and J ends, which lost 1 base and 5 bases, there was a span of 6 bases. Germline V gene lookup returns CDR1 SGHDN and CDR2 FVKESK. The DNA of the CDR3 is TGTGCCAGCAGCCAAGGGGGAGATCAGCCCCAGCATTTT. It specifies CASSQGGDQPQHF.

The rearrangement joins TRBV27 to TRBJ1-4; D gene unclear. Trimming stripped 2 bases from V and 2 bases from J, with 6 bases between. Germline assignment: CDR1 MNHEY and CDR2 SMNVEV (reference sequence). The CDR3 is 14 residues long. DNA for the CDR3: TGTGCCAGCAGTTTAACACCGACTAATGAAAAACTGTTTTTT. The encoded protein is CASSLTPTNEKLFF.

The chain joins TRBV5-1 to TRBJ2-1; 12 positions agree with TRBD2. Germline trimming cut 7 bases from V and 6 bases from J; bases unmatched to any gene: 14. The CDR3 consists of 17 residues. Germline V CDR1 and CDR2: SGHRS, YFSETQ. This chain's CDR3 is CASGRDASGRASNEQFF. The CDR3 nucleotides are TGCGCCAGCGGCAGGGACGCTAGCGGGAGGGCTTCCAATGAGCAGTTCTTC.

The chain has TRBV7-9 and TRBJ1-3, with TRBD1 matching over 8 bases. CDR1 and CDR2 (germline): SEHNR, FQNEAQ (reference sequence). This CDR3 region has 15 residues. V lost 4 bases and J lost 4; bases outside the gene matches: 6. The chain's CDR3 is CASSSSRGRGNTIYF. In DNA, the CDR3 is TGTGCCAGCAGCTCGTCCAGGGGGCGCGGAAACACCATATATTTT.

CDR3 DNA: TGTGCCAGCGTTCTACGCGGTACTAATGAAAAACTGTTTTTT. It translates to CASVLRGTNEKLFF. The chain combines TRBV2 with TRBJ1-4; D not certain. V was trimmed by 8 bases and J by 2 bases, leaving 12 bases between them. Germline lookup yields CDR1 SNHLY and CDR2 FYNNEI. The CDR3 has 14 residues.

This clone occurred once. The DNA of the CDR3 is TGTGCCAGCAGCTTCCCTAGCGGGAGGGTATACGAGCAGTACTTC. Its translation is CASSFPSGRVYEQYF. V and J are TRBV7-9 and TRBJ2-7; 12 nucleotides align to TRBD2. The germline CDR1 and CDR2 sequences are SEHNR and FQNEAQ (reference sequence). This CDR3 has 15 residues. The junction had 4 bases not matched to a gene; V was cut back by 3 bases and J by 4 bases.

This rearrangement joins TRBV7-3 to TRBJ2-2, with TRBD2 identical over 9 bases. Germline CDR1 and CDR2: SGHTA and FQGTGA. The junction had 6 bases not matched to a gene; V was cut back by 3 bases and J by 4 bases. The CDR3 loop spans 16 amino acids. CDR3 nucleotides: TGTGCCAGCAGCTTTCTGGGCGGGAGGGCCACCGGGGAGCTGTTTTTT. Protein product: CASSFLGGRATGELFF.

This clone appeared a single time. The chain links TRBV19 to TRBJ2-1, with 9 nucleotides matching TRBD1. CDR1 and CDR2 (germline): LNHDA, SQIVND (reference sequence). The CDR3 spans 14 residues. The trim removed 9 bases at V and 7 bases at J, leaving 10 bases unmatched. As DNA, the CDR3 is TGTGCCAGGCCACCGGGACAGGGTAGGAATGAGCAGTTCTTC. It yields the protein CARPPGQGRNEQFF.

The chain uses TRBV6-5 and TRBJ2-7; 9 bases fit TRBD1. Germline V gene lookup returns CDR1 MNHEY and CDR2 SVGAGI. The CDR3 runs to 13 residues. Trimming at V came to 8 bases and at J to 2 bases, leaving 4 bases not matched to a gene. CDR3 sequence (DNA): TGTGCCAGCGGGACAGGGATTCCCTACGAGCAGTACTTC. This sequence encodes CASGTGIPYEQYF.

The V gene is TRBV2, the J gene TRBJ1-5; D may be TRBD1 (6 bases). Germline V lookup: CDR1 SNHLY, CDR2 FYNNEI. V was shortened by 5 bases and J by 7 bases, with 15 bases between the two germline ends. The CDR3 runs to 14 residues. Written as DNA, the CDR3 is TGTGCCAGCAGTCTCAGGGGTCAAGGGCAGCCCCAGCATTTT. It encodes CASSLRGQGQPQHF.

V usage is TRBV5-8 and J usage is TRBJ2-7; the D gene is possibly TRBD1 (5 bases). Trimming removed 4 bases from V and 2 bases from J, with 25 bases in between. Germline CDR1 reads SGHTS; CDR2 reads YDEGEE. The CDR3 has 18 amino acids. CDR3 DNA sequence: TGTGCCAGCAGCCTGCTGAAGGGGTTACCGCCTAGAGCCTACGAGCAGTACTTC. Translation: CASSLLKGLPPRAYEQYF.

The chain is built from TRBV5-1 and TRBJ1-1; D ambiguous. The CDR3 is 13 residues long. CDR1 and CDR2 from the germline V gene are SGHRS and YFSETQ. The V and J ends lost 0 bases and 4 bases respectively, with 7 bases between them. CDR3 bases: TGCGCCAGCAGCTTGGCGGTAAGCACTGAAGCTTTCTTT. The encoded protein is CASSLAVSTEAFF.

This clone was observed once. This chain links TRBV6-6 with TRBJ2-1; 12 nucleotides agree with TRBD2. Germline loops: CDR1 MNHNY, CDR2 SVGAGI (reference sequence). The CDR3 covers 16 residues. V was pared by 4 bases and J by 7 bases, with 8 bases of the junction left unmatched. CDR3 residues: CASSWLAGGPGNEQFF. CDR3 bases: TGTGCCAGCAGTTGGCTAGCGGGAGGGCCGGGGAATGAGCAGTTCTTC.

This clone was detected only once. The chain joins TRBV19 to TRBJ1-5, with 9 bases identical to TRBD1. Unmatched junction bases numbered 7, after V lost 10 bases and J lost 0 bases. This CDR3 is 15 amino acids long. Germline CDR1 is LNHDA and CDR2 is SQIVND (reference sequence). For the CDR3, the DNA is TGTGCCACTCGGGGACAGGGTGGTAGCAATCAGCCCCAGCATTTT. It codes for CATRGQGGSNQPQHF. Full variable domain (outside the CDR3, taken from reference TRBV19 and TRBJ1-5): DGGITQSPKYLFRKEGQNVTLSCEQNLNHDAMYWYRQDPGQGLRLIYYSQIVNDFQKGDIAEGYSVSREKKESFPLTVTSAQKNPTAFYLCATRGQGGSNQPQHFGDGTRLSIL.

V gene TRBV13 combines with J gene TRBJ2-3; a weak D match, TRBD2 (5 bases). Germline-derived CDR1 and CDR2 are PRHDT and FYEKMQ (reference sequence). V was clipped by 5 bases and J by 1 base, with 16 bases between them. The CDR3 runs to 16 residues. CDR3: CASSKLRTSGTDTQYF. In DNA, the CDR3 is TGTGCCAGCAGCAAATTACGTACTAGTGGCACAGATACGCAGTATTTT. The entire variable domain, with the rest obtained from reference TRBV13 and TRBJ2-3, is as follows: AAGVIQSPRHLIKEKRETATLKCYPIPRHDTVYWYQQGPGQDPQFLISFYEKMQSDKGSIPDRFSAQQFSDYHSELNMSSLELGDSALYFCASSKLRTSGTDTQYFGPGTRLTVL.

In nucleotides, the CDR3 is TGCGCCAGCAGAAATAACAGGGGCACAGATACGCAGTATTTT. Translation: CASRNNRGTDTQYF. The gene calls are TRBV23-1 and TRBJ2-3, with D possibly TRBD1 on 6 matching bases. TRBV23-1 carries the ORF label, with uncertain function. V was shortened by 6 bases and J by 1 base, with 11 bases between the two germline ends. This CDR3 has 14 residues.

This chain uses TRBV6-1 with TRBJ2-5; possibly TRBD2 for D (5 bases). The CDR3 totals 14 residues. V was cut by 4 bases and J by 1 base, with 10 bases left in between. The germline V gene encodes CDR1 MNHNS and CDR2 SASEGT. The chain's CDR3 is CASSVVDSQETQYF. CDR3 bases: TGTGCCAGCAGTGTCGTGGACTCCCAAGAGACCCAGTACTTC.

The V call is TRBV5-1, the J call TRBJ1-1; D is unresolved. V lost 0 bases and J 0 bases, leaving 12 bases between the germline ends. The CDR3 spans 16 residues. Germline V gene sequence: CDR1 SGHRS, CDR2 YFSETQ. Here the CDR3 reads CASSLATGSVNTEAFF. The CDR3 nucleotides read TGCGCCAGCAGCTTGGCCACGGGGAGCGTGAACACTGAAGCTTTCTTT.

The chain combines TRBV21-1 with TRBJ2-1; the DNA was not used to check the table's D call, TRBD1. TRBV21-1 is designated a pseudogene. The CDR3 totals 17 residues. CDR3 bases: TGTGCCAGCAGCAAAAGTCAGGGTTACAGCTCCTACAATGAGCAGTTCTTC. Encoded protein: CASSKSQGYSSYNEQFF.

The J gene is TRBJ1-1, the V gene TRBV7-9, with TRBD1 matching 8 bases. Germline V gene sequence: CDR1 SEHNR, CDR2 FQNEAQ (reference sequence). Germline trimming cut 6 bases from V and 1 base from J; bases unmatched to any gene: 13. The CDR3 spans 17 residues. The CDR3 bases are TGTGCCAGCAGGGCAAGCAGGGGGCCCACACGGAACACTGAAGCTTTCTTT. This codes for CASRASRGPTRNTEAFF.

This chain uses TRBV7-8 with TRBJ1-1; TRBD1 aligns across 8 bases. Looked up from germline, CDR1 is SGHVS and CDR2 is FQNEAQ. The CDR3 covers 14 residues. J gave up 4 bases and V 1 base, and 2 bases lay outside the gene matches. CDR3 amino acids: CASSLGQGRTEAFF. For the CDR3, the DNA is TGTGCCAGCAGCTTAGGACAGGGGCGCACTGAAGCTTTCTTT.

This clone has only one observation. The CDR3, as DNA: TGTGCCAGCAGTAAACAGAGCTCCTATAATTCACCCCTCCACTTT. As protein: CASSKQSSYNSPLHF. The chain joins TRBV6-5 to TRBJ1-6; no clear D gene. CDR1 and CDR2 (germline): MNHEY, SVGAGI. V lost 5 bases, J lost 0 bases, and 8 bases lay in between. The CDR3 extends over 15 amino acids.

The V call is TRBV14, the J call TRBJ2-1, with 10 bases that match TRBD2. The CDR3 is 17 amino acids. Germline V lookup: CDR1 SGHDN, CDR2 FVKESK. The V segment lost 6 bases and the J segment 8 bases; nucleotides outside the gene matches: 16. The CDR3 sequence is CASSPLLLAGVSDEQFF. DNA for the CDR3: TGTGCCAGCAGTCCCCTCCTTCTAGCGGGAGTCTCTGATGAGCAGTTCTTC.

This clone occurred once. The genes are TRBV7-2 and TRBJ2-7, with 14 bases lining up with TRBD2. The CDR3 is 17 residues long. Germline assignment: CDR1 SGHTA and CDR2 FQGNSA. V lost 2 bases to trimming and J lost 4 bases; unmatched junction nucleotides: 7. The CDR3 protein is CASSLTGTSGSLYEQYF. DNA for the CDR3: TGTGCCAGCAGCTTAACTGGGACTAGCGGGAGTTTGTACGAGCAGTACTTC.

V is TRBV7-8 and J is TRBJ2-1; TRBD2 matches 15 bases. CDR1 is SGHVS and CDR2 is FQNEAQ in the germline V gene. CDR3 length equals 15 residues. J gave up 10 bases and V 5 bases, and 6 bases lay outside the gene matches. The CDR3 nucleotides read TGTGCCAGCAGCCCCTCGGGACTAGCGGGAGGAGAGCAGTTCTTC. It specifies CASSPSGLAGGEQFF.

The DNA of the CDR3 is TGCAGCGTGGGGACACAGGGGGCTGGTCAGCCCCAGCATTTT. It yields the protein CSVGTQGAGQPQHF. V gene TRBV29-1 combines with J gene TRBJ1-5; 9 nucleotides agree with TRBD1. CDR1 is SQVTM and CDR2 is ANQGSEA in the germline V gene. The CDR3 has 14 amino acids. V dropped 6 bases and J dropped 6; count of bases not matched to a gene: 9.

V usage is TRBV28 and J usage is TRBJ1-2; possibly TRBD1 for D (5 bases). Germline CDR1 and CDR2: MDHEN and SYDVKM. V was clipped by 5 bases and J by 9 bases, with 19 bases between them. This CDR3 is built from 14 residues. Here the CDR3 DNA reads TGTGCCAGCAGTACCCCGGGACGGGAGCAAAGCTACACCTTC. Amino acids: CASSTPGREQSYTF.

The chain carries TRBV6-1 and TRBJ2-7; D remains ambiguous. V shed 3 bases and J shed 1 base, with 7 bases lying between them. Germline values: CDR1 MNHNS, CDR2 SASEGT. The CDR3 consists of 13 residues. The CDR3 bases are TGTGCCAGCAGTGATTCTTTGTCCTACGAGCAGTACTTC. It specifies CASSDSLSYEQYF.